The clone carrying this T cell receptor (beta chain) was seen at least ten times. Antigen: not known. Each cDNA molecule carried a unique molecular identifier. TCRdb re-analysed the 5' RACE reads in MiXCR, keeping a single row per CDR3 protein. The data hold 55,000 to 70,000 distinct CDR3 sequences, with around 12% observed a single time. This sample was included in a study of early T cells in non-severe SARS-CoV-2 infection. Study background: Investigators sequenced bulk RNA drawn from unsorted whole blood, and chains remained unpaired.

Whole-study findings and limits: Sequences matched to VDJdb favored anti-spike CD8 responses, while private and CD4 specificities were missed.

This receptor was obtained from an adult who was a healthcare worker with PCR-confirmed SARS-CoV-2 infection or an uninfected control (not recorded which). The sequencing input was whole blood.

The CDR3 coding sequence is TGTGCCATCAGTAAACAAGAGCACAATGAGCAGTTCTTC. Translating gives CAISKQEHNEQFF. This chain uses TRBV10-3 with TRBJ2-1; D remains unclear. Germline lookup yields CDR1 ENHRY and CDR2 SYGVKD. The CDR3 spans 13 residues. V lost 5 bases, J lost 5 bases, and 10 bases lay in between.